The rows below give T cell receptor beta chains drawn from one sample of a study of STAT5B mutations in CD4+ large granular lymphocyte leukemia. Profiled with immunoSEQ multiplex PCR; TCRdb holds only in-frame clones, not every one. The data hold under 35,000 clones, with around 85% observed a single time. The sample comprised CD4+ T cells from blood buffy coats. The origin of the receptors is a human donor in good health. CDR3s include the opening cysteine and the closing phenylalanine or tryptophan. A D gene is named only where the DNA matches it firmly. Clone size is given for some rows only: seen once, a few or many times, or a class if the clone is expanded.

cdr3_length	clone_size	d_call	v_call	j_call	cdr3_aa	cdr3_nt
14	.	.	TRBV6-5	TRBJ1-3	CASSYDQRGDTIYF	TGTGCCAGCAGTTACGACCAGAGAGGGGACACCATATATTTT
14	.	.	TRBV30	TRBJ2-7	CAWSVLRSIGEQYF	TGTGCCTGGAGTGTACTCAGGTCAATAGGGGAGCAGTACTTC
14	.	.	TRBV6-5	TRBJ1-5	CASKGGGVNQPQHF	TGTGCCAGTAAGGGCGGGGGGGTCAATCAGCCCCAGCATTTT
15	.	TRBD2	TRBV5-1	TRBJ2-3	CASSLRRGGPDTQYF	TGCGCCAGCAGCTTGAGGCGGGGGGGACCAGATACGCAGTATTTT
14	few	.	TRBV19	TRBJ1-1	CASSIPGENTEAFF	TGTGCCAGTAGTATCCCAGGGGAGAACACTGAAGCTTTCTTT
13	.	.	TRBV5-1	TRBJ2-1	CASSHNRVIEQFF	TGCGCCAGCAGCCACAATAGGGTCATTGAGCAGTTCTTC
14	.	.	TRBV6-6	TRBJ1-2	CASMRGGRSYGYTF	TGTGCCAGCATGAGGGGCGGGCGGTCCTATGGCTACACCTTC
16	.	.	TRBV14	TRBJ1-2	CASSPLGKGAVYGYTF	TGTGCCAGCAGCCCCCTAGGGAAGGGCGCAGTCTATGGCTACACCTTC
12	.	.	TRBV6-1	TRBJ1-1	CASSAWNTEAFF	TGTGCCAGCAGTGCTTGGAACACTGAAGCTTTCTTT
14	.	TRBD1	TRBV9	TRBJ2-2	CASGRGRVTGELFF	TGTGCCAGCGGCAGGGGGCGGGTCACCGGGGAGCTGTTTTTT
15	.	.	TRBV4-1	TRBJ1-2	CASSQVVAGHSGYTF	TGCGCCAGCAGCCAAGTGGTGGCAGGCCACTCTGGCTACACCTTC
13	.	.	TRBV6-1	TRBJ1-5	CASNPHMNQPQHF	TGTGCCAGCAATCCCCACATGAATCAGCCCCAGCATTTT
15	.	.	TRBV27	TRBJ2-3	CASSLATSSTDTQYF	TGTGCCAGCAGCTTGGCGACAAGTAGCACAGATACGCAGTATTTT
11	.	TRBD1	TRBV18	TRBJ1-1	CASSRDREAFF	TGTGCCAGCTCACGGGACAGAGAAGCTTTCTTT
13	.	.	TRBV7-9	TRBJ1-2	CASSLPGLKGYTF	TGTGCCAGCAGCTTACCGGGGCTTAAGGGCTACACCTTC
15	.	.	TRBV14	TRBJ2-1	CASSQVDAGRNEQFF	TGTGCCAGCAGCCAAGTCGATGCGGGACGGAATGAGCAGTTCTTC
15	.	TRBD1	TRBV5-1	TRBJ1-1	CASSLGQGMNTEAFF	TGCGCCAGCAGCTTGGGACAGGGAATGAACACTGAAGCTTTCTTT
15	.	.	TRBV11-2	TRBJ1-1	CASSLLVSVHTEAFF	TGTGCCAGCAGCTTACTCGTTTCGGTACACACTGAAGCTTTCTTT
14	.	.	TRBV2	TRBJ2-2	CASSEPVRIAELFF	TGTGCCAGCAGTGAACCAGTACGTATAGCGGAGCTGTTTTTT
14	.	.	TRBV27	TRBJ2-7	CASQLLRGPYEQYF	TGTGCCAGCCAATTGTTAAGGGGCCCATACGAGCAGTACTTC
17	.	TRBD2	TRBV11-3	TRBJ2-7	CASSLGPLPGLTYEQYF	TGTGCCAGCAGCTTAGGCCCCTTACCGGGACTAACGTACGAGCAGTACTTC
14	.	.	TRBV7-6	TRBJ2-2	CASSARGTTGELFF	TGTGCCAGCAGCGCGAGGGGTACTACCGGGGAGCTGTTTTTT
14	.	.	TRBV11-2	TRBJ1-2	CASSLDRGNYGYTF	TGTGCCAGCAGCTTAGATAGGGGAAACTATGGCTACACCTTC
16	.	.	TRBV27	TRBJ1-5	CASGVRWDGGNQPQHF	TGTGCCAGCGGGGTACGATGGGACGGCGGCAATCAGCCCCAGCATTTT
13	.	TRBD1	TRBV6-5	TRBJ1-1	CASRTGGNTEAFF	TGTGCCAGCCGGACAGGGGGGAACACTGAAGCTTTCTTT
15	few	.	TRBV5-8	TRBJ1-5	CASSPGGHSNQPQHF	TGTGCCAGCAGCCCCGGGGGACATAGCAATCAGCCCCAGCATTTT
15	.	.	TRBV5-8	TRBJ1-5	CASSFGEGPNQPQHF	TGTGCCAGCAGCTTCGGTGAGGGTCCCAATCAGCCCCAGCATTTT
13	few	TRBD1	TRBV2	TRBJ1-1	CASRTGLSTEAFF	TGTGCCAGCAGGACAGGGCTTAGCACTGAAGCTTTCTTT
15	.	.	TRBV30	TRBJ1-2	CAWSLDKATYYGYTF	TGTGCCTGGAGCTTGGACAAAGCAACCTACTATGGCTACACCTTC
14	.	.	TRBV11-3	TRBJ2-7	CASSLGRGTYEQYF	TGTGCCAGCAGCTTAGGGCGCGGTACCTACGAGCAGTACTTC
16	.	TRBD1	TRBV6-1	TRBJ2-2	CASSEIGTGGSGELFF	TGTGCCAGCAGTGAAATCGGGACAGGGGGCTCCGGGGAGCTGTTTTTT
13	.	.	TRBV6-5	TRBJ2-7	CASSYSTQRLQYF	TGTGCCAGCAGTTACTCGACACAGAGATTACAGTACTTC
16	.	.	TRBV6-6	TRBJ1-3	CASSSSWGRTGNTIYF	TGTGCCAGCAGTTCCTCTTGGGGGAGAACTGGAAACACCATATATTTT
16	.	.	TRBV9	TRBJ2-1	CASSVPTVPGGGEQFF	TGTGCCAGCAGCGTACCCACGGTACCGGGTGGTGGCGAGCAGTTCTTC
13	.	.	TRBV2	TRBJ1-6	CASSRDRGSPLHF	TGTGCCAGCAGCCGGGACCGGGGTTCACCCCTCCACTTT
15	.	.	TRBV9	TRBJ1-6	CASSRAGLGNSPLHF	TGTGCCAGCAGCCGTGCCGGTCTAGGGAATTCACCCCTCCACTTT
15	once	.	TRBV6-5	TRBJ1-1	CASSYSLDMTTEAFF	TGTGCCAGCAGTTACAGTCTGGACATGACCACTGAAGCTTTCTTT
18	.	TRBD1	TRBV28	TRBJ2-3	CASTLVAGTGGSLATQYF	TGTGCCAGCACCTTAGTGGCCGGGACAGGGGGTTCTTTGGCTACGCAGTATTTT
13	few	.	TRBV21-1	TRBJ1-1	CASSKAKNTEAFF	TGTGCCAGCAGCAAAGCGAAGAACACTGAAGCTTTCTTT
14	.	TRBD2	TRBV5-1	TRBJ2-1	CASSLRTSSNEQFF	TGCGCCAGCAGCTTGCGGACTAGTTCCAATGAGCAGTTCTTC
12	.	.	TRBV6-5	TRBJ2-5	CASTKAGETQYF	TGTGCCAGCACCAAAGCGGGAGAGACCCAGTACTTC
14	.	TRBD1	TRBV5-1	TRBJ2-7	CASSGTGLPYEQYF	TGCGCCAGCAGCGGGACAGGGCTTCCCTACGAGCAGTACTTC
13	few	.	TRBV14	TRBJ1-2	CASSQDSWGGATF	TGTGCCAGCAGCCAAGATTCATGGGGGGGAGCCACCTTC
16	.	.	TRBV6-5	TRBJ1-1	CASSYSGGIMNTEAFF	TGTGCCAGCAGTTACTCTGGGGGAATCATGAACACTGAAGCTTTCTTT
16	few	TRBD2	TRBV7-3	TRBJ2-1	CASSSLSGGAYNEQFF	TGTGCCAGCAGCAGTCTTAGCGGGGGGGCCTACAATGAGCAGTTCTTC
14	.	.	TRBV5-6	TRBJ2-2	CASSLRGNIGELFF	TGTGCCAGCAGCTTGAGGGGGAACATCGGGGAGCTGTTTTTT
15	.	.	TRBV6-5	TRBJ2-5	CASNRWRDRQETQYF	TGTGCCAGCAACCGATGGCGGGATCGGCAAGAGACCCAGTACTTC
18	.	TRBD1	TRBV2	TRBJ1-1	CASWEKKGQGSRGAEAFF	TGTGCCAGCTGGGAGAAGAAGGGACAGGGATCAAGGGGCGCTGAAGCTTTCTTT
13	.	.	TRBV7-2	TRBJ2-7	CASSLAFSHEQYF	TGTGCCAGCAGCCTAGCTTTTAGTCACGAGCAGTACTTC
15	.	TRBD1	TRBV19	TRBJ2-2	CASRTGTGVTGELFF	TGTGCCAGTAGAACCGGGACAGGGGTTACCGGGGAGCTGTTTTTT
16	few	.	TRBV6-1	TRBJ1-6	CASSDVKSSYNSPLHF	TGTGCCAGCAGTGACGTCAAGAGCTCCTATAATTCACCCCTCCACTTT